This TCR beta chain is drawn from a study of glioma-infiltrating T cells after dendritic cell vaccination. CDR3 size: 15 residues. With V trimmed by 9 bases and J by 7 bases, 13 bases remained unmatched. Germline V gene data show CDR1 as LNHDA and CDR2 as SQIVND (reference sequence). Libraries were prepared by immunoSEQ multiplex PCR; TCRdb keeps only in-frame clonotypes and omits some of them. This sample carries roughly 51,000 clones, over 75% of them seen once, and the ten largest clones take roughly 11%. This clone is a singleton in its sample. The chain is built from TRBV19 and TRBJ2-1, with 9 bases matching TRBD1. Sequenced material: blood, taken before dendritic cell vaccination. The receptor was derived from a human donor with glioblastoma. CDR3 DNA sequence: TGTGCCAGCGAACAGGACAGGGGAGCGTTGAATGAGCAGTTCTTC. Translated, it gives CASEQDRGALNEQFF.